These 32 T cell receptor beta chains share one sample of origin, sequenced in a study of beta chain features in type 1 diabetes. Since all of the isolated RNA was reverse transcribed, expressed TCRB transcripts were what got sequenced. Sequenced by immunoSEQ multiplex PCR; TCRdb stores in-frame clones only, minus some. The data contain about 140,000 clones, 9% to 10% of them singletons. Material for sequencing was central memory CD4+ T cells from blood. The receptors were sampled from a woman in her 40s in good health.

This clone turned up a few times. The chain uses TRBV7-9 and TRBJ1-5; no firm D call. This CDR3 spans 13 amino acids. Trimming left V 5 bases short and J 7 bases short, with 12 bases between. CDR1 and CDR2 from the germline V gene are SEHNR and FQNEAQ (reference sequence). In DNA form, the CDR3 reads TGTGCCAGCAGCCCTACGGGTGACCAGCCCCAGCATTTT. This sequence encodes CASSPTGDQPQHF.

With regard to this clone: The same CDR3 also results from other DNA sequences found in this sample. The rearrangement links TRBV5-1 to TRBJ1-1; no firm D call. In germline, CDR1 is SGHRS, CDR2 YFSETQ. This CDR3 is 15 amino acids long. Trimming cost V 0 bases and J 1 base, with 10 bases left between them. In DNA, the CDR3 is TGCGCCAGCAGCTTGGAGCGGATCCCGAACACTGAAGCTTTCTTT. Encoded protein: CASSLERIPNTEAFF.

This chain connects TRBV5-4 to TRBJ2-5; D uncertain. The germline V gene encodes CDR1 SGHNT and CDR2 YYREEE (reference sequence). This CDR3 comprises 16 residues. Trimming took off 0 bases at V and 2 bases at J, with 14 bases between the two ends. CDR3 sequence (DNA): TGTGCCAGCAGCTTGGGAAATCTCAAAACTCAAGAGACCCAGTACTTC. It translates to CASSLGNLKTQETQYF.

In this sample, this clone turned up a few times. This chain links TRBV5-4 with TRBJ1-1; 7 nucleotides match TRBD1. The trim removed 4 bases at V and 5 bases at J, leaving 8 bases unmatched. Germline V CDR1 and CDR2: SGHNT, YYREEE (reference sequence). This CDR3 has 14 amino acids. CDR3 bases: TGTGCCAGCAGCCCACAGGGGAGTTGGACTGAAGCTTTCTTT. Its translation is CASSPQGSWTEAFF. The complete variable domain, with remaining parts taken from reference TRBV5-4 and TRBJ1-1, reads ETGVTQSPTHLIKTRGQQVTLRCSSQSGHNTVSWYQQALGQGPQFIFQYYREEENGRGNFPPRFSGLQFPNYSSELNVNALELDDSALYLCASSPQGSWTEAFFGQGTRLTVV.

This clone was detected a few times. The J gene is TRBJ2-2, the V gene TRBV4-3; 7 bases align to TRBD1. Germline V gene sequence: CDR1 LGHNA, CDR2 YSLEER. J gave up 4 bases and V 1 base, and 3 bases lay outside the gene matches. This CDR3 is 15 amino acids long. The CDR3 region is CASSQGAGGTGELFF. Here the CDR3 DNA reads TGCGCCAGCAGCCAAGGGGCAGGGGGCACCGGGGAGCTGTTTTTT.

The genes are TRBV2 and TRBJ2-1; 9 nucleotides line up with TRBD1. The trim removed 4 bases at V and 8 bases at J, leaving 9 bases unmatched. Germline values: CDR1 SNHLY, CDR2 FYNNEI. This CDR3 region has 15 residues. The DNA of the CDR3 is TGTGCCAGCAGTGTCGACCGGGACAGGGTCTATGAGCAGTTCTTC. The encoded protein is CASSVDRDRVYEQFF.

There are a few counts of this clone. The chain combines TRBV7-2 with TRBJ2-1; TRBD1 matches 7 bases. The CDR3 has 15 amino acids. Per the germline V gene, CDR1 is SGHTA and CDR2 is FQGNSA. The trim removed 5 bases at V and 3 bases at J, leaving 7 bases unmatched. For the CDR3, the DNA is TGTGCCAGCAGCCGCACCGGGACAGACTACAATGAGCAGTTCTTC. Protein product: CASSRTGTDYNEQFF.

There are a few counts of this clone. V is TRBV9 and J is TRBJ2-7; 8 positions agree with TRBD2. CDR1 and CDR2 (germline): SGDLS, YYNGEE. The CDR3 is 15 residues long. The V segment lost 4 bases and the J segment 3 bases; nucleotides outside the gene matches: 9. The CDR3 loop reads CASSLGAGGVYEQYF. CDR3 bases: TGTGCCAGCAGCCTAGGGGCGGGGGGCGTCTACGAGCAGTACTTC.

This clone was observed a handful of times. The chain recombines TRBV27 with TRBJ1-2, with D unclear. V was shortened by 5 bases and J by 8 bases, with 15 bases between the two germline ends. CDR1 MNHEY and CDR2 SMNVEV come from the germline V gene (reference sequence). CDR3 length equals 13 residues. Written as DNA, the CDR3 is TGTGCCAGCAGTGATGCGGGGTTGGGAGGCTACACCTTC. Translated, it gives CASSDAGLGGYTF.

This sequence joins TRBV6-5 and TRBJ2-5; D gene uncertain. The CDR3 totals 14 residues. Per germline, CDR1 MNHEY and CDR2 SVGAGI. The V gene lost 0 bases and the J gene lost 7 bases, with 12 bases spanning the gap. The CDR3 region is CASSYSSEPRTQYF. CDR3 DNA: TGTGCCAGCAGTTACTCGTCGGAGCCCCGGACCCAGTACTTC.

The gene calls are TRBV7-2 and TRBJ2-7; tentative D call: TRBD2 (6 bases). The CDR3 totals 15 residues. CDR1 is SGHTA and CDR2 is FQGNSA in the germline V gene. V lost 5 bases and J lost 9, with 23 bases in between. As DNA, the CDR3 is TGTGCCAGCAGCCCAGACGGGAGAGACGAACGAGGGCAGTACTTC. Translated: CASSPDGRDERGQYF.

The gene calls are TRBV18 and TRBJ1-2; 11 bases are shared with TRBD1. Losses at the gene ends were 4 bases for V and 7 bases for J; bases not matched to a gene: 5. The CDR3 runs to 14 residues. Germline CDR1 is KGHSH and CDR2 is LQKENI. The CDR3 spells CASSLGQGASGYTF. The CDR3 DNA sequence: TGTGCCAGCTCACTCGGACAGGGGGCAAGTGGCTACACCTTC. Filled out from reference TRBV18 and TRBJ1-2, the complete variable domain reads NAGVMQNPRHLVRRRGQEARLRCSPMKGHSHVYWYRQLPEEGLKFMVYLQKENIIDESGMPKERFSAEFPKEGPSILRIQQVVRGDSAAYFCASSLGQGASGYTFGSGTRLTVV.

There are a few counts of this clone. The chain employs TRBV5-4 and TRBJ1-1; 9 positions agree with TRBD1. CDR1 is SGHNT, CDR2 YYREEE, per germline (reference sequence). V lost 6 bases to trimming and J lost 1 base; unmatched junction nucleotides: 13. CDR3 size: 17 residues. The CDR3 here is CASIVGAPGQGNTEAFF. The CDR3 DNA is TGTGCCAGCATCGTAGGAGCACCGGGACAGGGGAACACTGAAGCTTTCTTT.

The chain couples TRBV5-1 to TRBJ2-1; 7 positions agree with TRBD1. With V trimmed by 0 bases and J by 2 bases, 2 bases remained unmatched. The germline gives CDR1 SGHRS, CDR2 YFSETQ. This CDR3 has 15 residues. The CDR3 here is CASSLVGGPYNEQFF. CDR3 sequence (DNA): TGCGCCAGCAGCTTGGTAGGGGGCCCCTACAATGAGCAGTTCTTC.

The CDR3, as DNA: TGTGCCAGCTCACCTCGACCGGGGGTTAAAGAGACCCAGTACTTC. Translating gives CASSPRPGVKETQYF. This chain links TRBV18 with TRBJ2-5; D may be TRBD2 (6 bases). The CDR3 totals 15 residues. Germline CDR1 KGHSH, CDR2 LQKENI. V was cut by 3 bases and J by 3 bases, with 14 bases left in between.

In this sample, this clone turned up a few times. The CDR3 nucleotides read TGTGCCAGCCGTTCAGATGGAAACACCATATATTTT. Translation: CASRSDGNTIYF. The rearrangement joins TRBV6-5 to TRBJ1-3, with unresolved D. V was trimmed by 8 bases and J by 3 bases, leaving 8 bases between them. This CDR3 comprises 12 residues. Germline V lookup: CDR1 MNHEY, CDR2 SVGAGI.

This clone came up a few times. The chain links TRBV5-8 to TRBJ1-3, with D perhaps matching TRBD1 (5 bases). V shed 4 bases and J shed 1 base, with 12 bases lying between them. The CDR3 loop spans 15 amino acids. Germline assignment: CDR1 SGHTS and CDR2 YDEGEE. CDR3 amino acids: CASSRGIRSGNTIYF. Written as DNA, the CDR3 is TGTGCCAGCAGCCGGGGGATCCGATCTGGAAACACCATATATTTT.

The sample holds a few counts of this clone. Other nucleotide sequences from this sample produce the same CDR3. The CDR3 is CASSLVGGRDTQYF. Here the CDR3 DNA reads TGCGCCAGCAGCTTGGTAGGGGGAAGAGATACGCAGTATTTT. This chain joins TRBV5-1 and TRBJ2-3; a weak D match, TRBD1 (6 bases). Germline V lookup: CDR1 SGHRS, CDR2 YFSETQ. CDR3 size: 14 residues. Trimming stripped 0 bases from V and 5 bases from J, with 10 bases between.

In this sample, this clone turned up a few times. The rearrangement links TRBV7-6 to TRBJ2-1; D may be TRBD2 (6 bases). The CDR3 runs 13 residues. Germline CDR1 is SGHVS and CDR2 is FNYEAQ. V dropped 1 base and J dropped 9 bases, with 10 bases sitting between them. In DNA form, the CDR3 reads TGTGCCAGCAGCTTAGGCGGGGTGGGTGAGCAGTTCTTC. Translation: CASSLGGVGEQFF.

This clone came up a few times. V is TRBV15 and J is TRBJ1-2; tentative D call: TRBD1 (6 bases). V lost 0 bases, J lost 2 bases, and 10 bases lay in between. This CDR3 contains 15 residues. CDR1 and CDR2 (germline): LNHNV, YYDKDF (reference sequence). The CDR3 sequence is CATSREIGTNYGYTF. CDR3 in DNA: TGTGCCACCAGCAGAGAAATAGGGACAAACTATGGCTACACCTTC.

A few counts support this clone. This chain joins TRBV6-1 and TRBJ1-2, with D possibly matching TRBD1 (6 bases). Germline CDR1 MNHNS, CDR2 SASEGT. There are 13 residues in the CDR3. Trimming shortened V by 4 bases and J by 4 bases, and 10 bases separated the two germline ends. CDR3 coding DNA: TGTGCCAGCAGTGCACTACAGGGCTATGGCTACACCTTC. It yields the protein CASSALQGYGYTF.

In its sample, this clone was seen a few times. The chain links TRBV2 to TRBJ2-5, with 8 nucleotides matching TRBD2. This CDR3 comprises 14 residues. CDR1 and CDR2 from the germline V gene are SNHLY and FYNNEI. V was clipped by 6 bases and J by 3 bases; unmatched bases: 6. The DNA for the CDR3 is TGTGCCAGCAGGAGAGCGGGGGCAGAAGAGACCCAGTACTTC. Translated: CASRRAGAEETQYF.

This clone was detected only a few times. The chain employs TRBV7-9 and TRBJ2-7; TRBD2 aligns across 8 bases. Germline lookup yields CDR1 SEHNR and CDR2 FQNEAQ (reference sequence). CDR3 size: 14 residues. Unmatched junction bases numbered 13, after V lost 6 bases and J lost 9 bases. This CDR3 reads CASRTGGPSWAQYF. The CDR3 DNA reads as TGTGCCAGCAGGACGGGGGGGCCCTCCTGGGCGCAGTACTTC.

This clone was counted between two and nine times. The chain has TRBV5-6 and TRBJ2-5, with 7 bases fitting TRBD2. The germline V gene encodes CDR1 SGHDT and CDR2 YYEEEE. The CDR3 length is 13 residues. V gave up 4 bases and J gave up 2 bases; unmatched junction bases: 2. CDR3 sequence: CASSRAGQETQYF. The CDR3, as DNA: TGTGCCAGCAGCCGAGCGGGGCAAGAGACCCAGTACTTC.

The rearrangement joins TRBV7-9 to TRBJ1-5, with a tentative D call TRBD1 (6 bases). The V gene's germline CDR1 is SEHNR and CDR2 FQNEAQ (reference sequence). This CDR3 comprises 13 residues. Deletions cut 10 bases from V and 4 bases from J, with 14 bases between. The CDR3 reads CATQGQGNQPQHF. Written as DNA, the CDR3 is TGTGCCACTCAGGGGCAGGGAAATCAGCCCCAGCATTTT.

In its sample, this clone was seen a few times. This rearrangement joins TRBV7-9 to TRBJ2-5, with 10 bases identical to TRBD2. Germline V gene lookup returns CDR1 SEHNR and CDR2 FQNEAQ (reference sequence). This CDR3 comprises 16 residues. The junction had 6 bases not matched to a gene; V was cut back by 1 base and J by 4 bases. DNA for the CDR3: TGTGCCAGCAGCTTAGGTAGCGGGGGGATAGGAGAGACCCAGTACTTC. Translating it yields CASSLGSGGIGETQYF.

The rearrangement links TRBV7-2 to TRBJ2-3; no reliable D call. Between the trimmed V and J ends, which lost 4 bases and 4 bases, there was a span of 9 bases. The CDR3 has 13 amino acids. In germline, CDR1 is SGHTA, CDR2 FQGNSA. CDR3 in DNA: TGTGCCAGCAGCTCCCCTCCCCCAGATACGCAGTATTTT. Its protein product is CASSSPPPDTQYF.

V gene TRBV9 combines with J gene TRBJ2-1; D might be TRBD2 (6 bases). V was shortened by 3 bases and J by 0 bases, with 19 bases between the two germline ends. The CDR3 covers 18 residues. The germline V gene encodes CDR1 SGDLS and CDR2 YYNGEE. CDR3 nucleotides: TGTGCCAGCAGCGCCTCCCCGGCGGGACTTATCTCCTACAATGAGCAGTTCTTC. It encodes CASSASPAGLISYNEQFF.

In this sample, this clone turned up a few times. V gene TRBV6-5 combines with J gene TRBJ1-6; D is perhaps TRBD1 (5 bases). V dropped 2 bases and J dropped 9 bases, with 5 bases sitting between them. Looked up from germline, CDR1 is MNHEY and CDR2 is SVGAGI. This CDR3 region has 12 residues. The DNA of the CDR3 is TGTGCCAGCAGTTACAGGGGTTCACCCCTCCACTTT. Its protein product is CASSYRGSPLHF.

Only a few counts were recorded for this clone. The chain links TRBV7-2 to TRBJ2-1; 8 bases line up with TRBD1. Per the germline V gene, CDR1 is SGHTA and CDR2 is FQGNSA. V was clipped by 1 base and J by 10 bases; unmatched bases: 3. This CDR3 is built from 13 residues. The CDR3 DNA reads TGTGCCAGCAGCTTAGGACAGGGGAGGGAGCAGTTCTTC. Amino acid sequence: CASSLGQGREQFF.

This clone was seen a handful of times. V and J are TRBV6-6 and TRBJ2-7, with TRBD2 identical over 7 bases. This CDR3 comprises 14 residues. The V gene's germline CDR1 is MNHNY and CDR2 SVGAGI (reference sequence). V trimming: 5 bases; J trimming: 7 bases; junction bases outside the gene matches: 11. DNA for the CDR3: TGTGCCAGCAGTAGGGTTGCCAGGGAGGGGGAGCAGTACTTC. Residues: CASSRVAREGEQYF.

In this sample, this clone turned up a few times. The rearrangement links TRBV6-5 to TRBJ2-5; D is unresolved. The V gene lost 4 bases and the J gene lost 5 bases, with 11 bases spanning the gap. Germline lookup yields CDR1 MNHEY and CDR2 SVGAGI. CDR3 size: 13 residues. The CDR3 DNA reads TGTGCCAGCAGTTCTACCCCTTCGGAGACCCAGTACTTC. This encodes CASSSTPSETQYF.